Detailed here is one TCR beta chain. This receptor's antigen is unknown. Base qualities are missing; no much larger clone stands one base away. This sample also contains other DNA sequences that code for the same CDR3. Using the deep immunoSEQ assay, multiplex PCR amplified TCR CDR3 regions from genomic DNA. For each cell subset, the extracted genomic DNA was distributed evenly across all wells of several immunoSEQ 96-well plates, and each plate served as one replicate. For sorted subsets, each replicate PCR was loaded with 200 ng genomic DNA, equivalent to 25,000 to 35,000 T cell genomes. Purified libraries were measured with a Qubit 3.0 fluorometer, size-checked on a Bioanalyzer 2100, and measured again with the KAPA Library Quantification kit. A separate single-read 150-cycle Illumina NextSeq 550 flow cell was used to sequence each immunoSEQ 96-well plate. Per the source publication's procedure: Because the immunoSEQ output held only junctional sequences and lacked quality scores, the filtering could not match the filtering applied to full-length reads. Sequences were annotated with PyIR, a Python wrapper for IgBLAST v1.9, and V/J genes and CDR3 were assigned using IMGT germline references. Reads with weak V/J assignments (E-value above 1e-6), missing CDR3, stop codons, out-of-frame junctions, or ambiguous translated residues were removed. V3J clonotypes were defined as sequences sharing the same inferred V gene, J gene, and CDR3 amino acid sequence. The percentage overlap between two repertoires was calculated by dividing the number of shared unique clonotypes by the size of the smaller repertoire. RTK rarefaction, the Chao1 estimator, and Recon v2.1 estimates of unobserved clonotypes were used to assess repertoire richness. For all TCRbeta clonotypes obtained by the gDNA method from a handful of donors, generation probabilities were computed with OLGA. The immuneACCESS repertoire file appears here via TCRdb, limited to in-frame rearrangements. These files lack a portion of the clones; in checked studies, under half of the deficit traces to unresolved V genes, and the cause of the others is not known. V and J calls and clone size follow that table, whereas D and trimming were derived from the DNA. This sample lists some 2,500,000 clones; more than 85% were detected once. The ten largest clones capture 0.35% to 0.45% of the sample.

The donors were healthy, HIV-negative adults who had no recently reported acute infections or vaccinations. Only Caucasian adults living in Nashville, Tennessee, USA were represented among the donors. Magnetic negative selection was used to enrich CD4+ T cells, after which naive cells were positively selected on CD45RA and the negative fraction became the memory subset. Blood was obtained by leukapheresis, after which PBMCs were separated by Ficoll-Histopaque density gradient centrifugation and cryopreserved in liquid nitrogen vapor phase. Analytical flow cytometry was used to check the purity and quantity of every magnetically sorted T cell population. Genomic DNA was isolated from each sorted fraction and quantified by UV absorbance on a Nanodrop 2000c. The data originate from a study of shared clonotypes between healthy human individuals (TCRdb year 2020). At the level of the whole study: A few men and two women, aged 18 to 49 years, made up the cohort. For each donor, CD4 naive and CD4 memory were each given three plates, CD8 naive was given two plates, and CD8 memory was given one plate. The study deeply sequenced blood TCR repertoires of five healthy adults to estimate repertoire size and the extent of clonotype sharing between individuals. To increase sequencing depth and limit assay-specific biases, TCR repertoire library preparation and sequencing were carried out by different laboratories using diverse techniques. Between about 0.8 and 9 billion PBMCs per donor were obtained by leukapheresis. The study at large found these results: Clonotypes shared by all four sorted-subset donors showed higher generation probabilities than non-shared clonotypes. Sharing across a handful of donors was observed for 5% to 6.5% of naive CD4, around 3.5% of naive CD8, about 2.5% of memory CD4, and about 0.4% of memory CD8 clonotypes. Even with the large sequencing depth, rarefaction of the sorted-subset datasets indicated that sequencing was incomplete. Naive subsets generally had larger estimated clonotype richness than memory subsets did. Pairwise subsampling indicated that sequencing depth was expected to affect the degree of clonotype sharing among donors. Because the study included a small number of donors, the genetic and exposure-history diversity represented was limited. Sampling was limited to blood, and TCR repertoires in tissue likely differ from TCR repertoires in blood.

V is cut by 6 bases and J by 6 bases, and the space between the germline ends is 6 bases. Based on the germline V gene, the CDR1 and CDR2 sequences are MDHEN and SYDVKM. The CDR3 goes from the cysteine to the phenylalanine over 11 residues. Left in the record is the CDR3 DNA by itself, 33 bases read in frame from the first base. The sample consisted of naive CD4+ T cells from PBMCs. What the cell subset or site label conveys for this sample: CD45RA+ positively selected. This TCR derives from a man aged 18 to 29 in good health. Some clones in this sample may be carry-over from other donors' samples. Recombination joined TRBV28 with TRBJ1-5; the D gene identity is not certain. The CDR3 corresponds to CASSRGQPQHF. The nucleotide sequence is TGTGCCAGCAGCCGAGGTCAGCCCCAGCATTTT.